This entry concerns a single T cell receptor beta chain. In its sample, this clone was seen a few times. Its antigen has not been determined. No quality values exist for individual bases; no much larger clone is one base distant. All of the isolated RNA was reverse transcribed with the High Capacity cDNA Reverse Transcription Kit, so expressed TCRB transcripts were sequenced. Naive, central memory and regulatory T cell samples underwent deep immunoSEQ sequencing, averaging about 3.5 million total reads per sample. After sorted cells were lysed in RLT buffer, RNA was extracted with DNase-treated RNeasy Micro or Mini kits, with the choice depending on cell number. Each cell subset was processed separately to prevent cross-contamination, with patient and healthy donor samples processed together. Using the immunoSEQ multiplex PCR, TCRB sequences were amplified from cDNA into 87-bp fragments spanning the CDR3 region. Sequencing of the amplicons was done on the Illumina HiSeq platform. Processing in the source paper ran as follows. PCR bias was corrected computationally using synthetic template baselines, and reads within Hamming distance 2 were collapsed, with unmergeable singletons discarded. Reads were aligned against IMGT so that V, D and J genes, CDR3 length and insertions or deletions at six rearrangement sites could be assigned. Clonotype counts were normalized to sorted cell number within each subset before computing true diversity and Gini coefficients with the tcR R package. Repertoire sharing was quantified using the overlap coefficient calculated on TCRB nucleotide sequences. Out-of-frame TCRB sequences from naive cells were analyzed as a proxy for the pre-selection repertoire. The immuneACCESS repertoire file appears here via TCRdb, limited to in-frame rearrangements. These files lack a portion of the clones; in checked studies, under half of the deficit traces to unresolved V genes, and the cause of the others is not known. V and J calls and clone size come straight from that table; D and trimming were deduced from the DNA. The sample data list some 900,000 clones, and about a sixth of these were observed just once. Roughly 0.025% of the sample goes to the ten largest clones.

These data are taken from a study of beta chain features in type 1 diabetes listed by TCRdb under 2018. The study in broad terms: No differences in mean age, gender distribution, total cell number or subset yield were found between patients and healthy donors. A total of about 100,000,000 sorted cells were examined across all samples, and RNA yield correlated strongly with the number of cells per subset. Regulatory and stem cell-like memory subsets were obtained from only 8 patients and roughly 8 healthy donors, while naive and central memory subsets were obtained from all 30 or so donors. In the study, TCRB repertoires of sorted circulating CD4+ T cell subsets from recently diagnosed type 1 diabetes patients were compared with those of matched healthy donors. On the study overall, not on this receptor specifically: A moderate but significant shortening of TCRB CDR3 length was observed in type 1 diabetes patients in all four CD4+ subsets. Sequencing cDNA rather than genomic DNA could over-represent highly expressing activated cells, although activation and CD3 levels did not differ between groups. The naive, central memory and regulatory TCRB repertoires appeared to resemble one another more closely among patients than among healthy donors. PCR might favor shorter templates, but patient and control samples were amplified and corrected together, so any skew would affect both groups equally. Only small numbers of individuals were included in the HLA sub-analyses, which left unresolved whether HLA type had any influence on TCRB rearrangement. At VDJ recombination sites, patients with type 1 diabetes made fewer insertions and deleted more nucleotides, a pattern implying thymic rearrangement abnormalities.

A single peripheral blood draw of approximately 0.11 L on average was collected from each donor into heparinised tubes. Using a panel that included CD45RO, CCR7, CD25, CD127, CD95 and CD27, naive, central memory, regulatory and stem cell-like memory CD4+ T cells were sorted on a BD FACSAria II. All sorted populations exceeded 95% purity. PBMCs were isolated right away by Lymphoprep density gradient centrifugation and were stained directly, without culture. So that batch effects would be minimized, each experiment stained and sorted samples in pairs, pairing one healthy donor with one patient. Relative to germline, V is 6 bases shorter and J is 10 bases shorter, with 16 bases between their ends. The CDR3 holds 13 amino acids from the cysteine to the phenylalanine. Just CDR3 DNA is preserved here, 39 bases in frame from base 1.

The clonotype comes from a woman under 30 in good health. Sequenced material: naive CD4+ T cells from blood. What this sample's cell subset or site label stands for: true naive CD4+ T cells. In this chain, TRBV23-1 is recombined with TRBJ1-5; a weak D assignment points to TRBD1 (6 bases agree). TRBV23-1 is flagged as an ORF with uncertain function. This receptor has the CDR3 CASSHEQGAPQHF. The DNA reads TGCGCCAGCAGCCATGAACAGGGTGCACCCCAGCATTTT.